This entry concerns a single T cell receptor beta chain. Its antigen remains unidentified. Assay: immunoSEQ multiplex PCR; the TCRdb copy retains only in-frame clones and omits some. The sample shows roughly 130,000 clones, around 89% of them seen only once. This entry comes from a study of cytomegalovirus exposure and HLA in healthy donors. Whole-study results and caveats: Through in vitro validation, a few CMV-associated chains were shown to be specific for CMV antigens.

Germline V CDR1 and CDR2: MDHEN, SYDVKM. V lost 8 bases and J lost 4; bases outside the gene matches: 11. The CDR3 sequence is 16 residues long. This chain uses TRBV28 with TRBJ1-1; 12 nucleotides match TRBD1. This TCR derives from a woman aged 25 to 39 in good health and CMV-seropositive. Sequenced input: PBMCs. The CDR3 nucleotides read TGTGCCAGCCCTCCCGGGACAGGGGGCTGGGGCACTGAAGCTTTCTTT. This codes for CASPPGTGGWGTEAFF.